These 23 T cell receptor beta chains were sequenced from one sample in a study of blood T cell repertoires in COVID-19. Using immunoSEQ multiplex PCR, the repertoire was profiled, and TCRdb retains in-frame clones only, with some absent. This table has about 100,000 clones, about 91% appearing once. The sample was peripheral blood. The receptors here all came from a man in his fifties or sixties with active or convalescent COVID-19.

V usage is TRBV7-8 and J usage is TRBJ2-5, with D perhaps matching TRBD2 (5 bases). The germline V gene encodes CDR1 SGHVS and CDR2 FQNEAQ. This CDR3 has 13 amino acids. V was shortened by 3 bases and J by 1 base, with 6 bases between the two germline ends. The CDR3 DNA is TGTGCCAGCAGCTTTGCGGGCCAAGAGACCCAGTACTTC. Protein product: CASSFAGQETQYF. Full variable domain (rest looked up from reference TRBV7-8 and TRBJ2-5): GAGVSQSPRYKVAKRGQDVALRCDPISGHVSLFWYQQALGQGPEFLTYFQNEAQLDKSGLPSDRFFAERPEGSVSTLKIQRTQQEDSAVYLCASSFAGQETQYFGPGTRLLVL.

This clone was seen once. The rearrangement uses TRBV2 and TRBJ2-5; 13 bases match TRBD2. CDR1 SNHLY and CDR2 FYNNEI come from the germline V gene. Trimming cost V 6 bases and J 2 bases; bases outside gene matches: 9. The CDR3 is 17 amino acids. The CDR3 protein is CASRSGLAGVRQETQYF. DNA for the CDR3: TGTGCCAGCAGGAGCGGACTAGCGGGAGTTCGGCAAGAGACCCAGTACTTC.

The V call is TRBV29-1, the J call TRBJ1-4, with 8 bases that match TRBD1. Germline CDR1 is SQVTM and CDR2 is ANQGSEA. This CDR3 has 13 amino acids. The junction had 8 bases not matched to a gene; V was cut back by 6 bases and J by 8 bases. This CDR3 reads CSVVGQGLEKLFF. The CDR3 DNA reads TGCAGCGTGGTCGGACAGGGTTTGGAAAAACTGTTTTTT.

A single count supports this clone. This sequence joins TRBV7-8 and TRBJ1-2; D gene uncertain. Germline V gene sequence: CDR1 SGHVS, CDR2 FQNEAQ. V was clipped by 3 bases and J by 6 bases, with 20 bases between them. This CDR3 contains 16 residues. The chain's CDR3 is CASSFDYWAGEDGYTF. DNA of the CDR3: TGTGCCAGCAGCTTCGACTACTGGGCTGGAGAGGATGGCTACACCTTC.

The chain has TRBV7-8 and TRBJ1-2; D may be TRBD1 (6 bases). CDR3 size: 16 residues. Germline CDR1 is SGHVS and CDR2 is FQNEAQ. Trimming removed 5 bases from V and 2 bases from J, with 18 bases in between. CDR3 bases: TGTGCCAGCAGCCCGAGTGGACAGCCAACCAACTATGGCTACACCTTC. Its protein product is CASSPSGQPTNYGYTF.

This chain joins TRBV27 and TRBJ2-1, with D tentatively TRBD2 (6 bases). CDR1 and CDR2 from the germline V gene are MNHEY and SMNVEV (reference sequence). V was trimmed by 0 bases and J by 7 bases, leaving 13 bases between them. CDR3 size: 15 residues. CDR3 region: CASSLSGARGNEQFF. CDR3 DNA sequence: TGTGCCAGCAGTTTATCCGGCGCCCGGGGGAATGAGCAGTTCTTC.

V and J are TRBV5-1 and TRBJ1-1; D possibly corresponds to TRBD1 (5 bases). This CDR3 contains 15 residues. CDR1 is SGHRS and CDR2 is YFSETQ in the germline V gene. Trimming cost V 4 bases and J 1 base, with 14 bases left between them. The CDR3 reads CASSLSRDSNTEAFF. The CDR3 coding sequence is TGCGCCAGCAGCCTATCCAGGGACTCGAACACTGAAGCTTTCTTT. Variable domain in full (rest from reference TRBV5-1 and TRBJ1-1): KAGVTQTPRYLIKTRGQQVTLSCSPISGHRSVSWYQQTPGQGLQFLFEYFSETQRNKGNFPGRFSGRQFSNSRSEMNVSTLELGDSALYLCASSLSRDSNTEAFFGQGTRLTVV.

The chain combines TRBV7-2 with TRBJ2-3; 7 bases are shared with TRBD2. CDR1 and CDR2 (germline): SGHTA, FQGNSA. J lost 6 bases, V lost 3 bases, and 12 bases had no gene match. The CDR3 loop spans 16 amino acids. CDR3 bases: TGTGCCAGCAGCTTTCAGGCGGGAGATATCGTGGATACGCAGTATTTT. It codes for CASSFQAGDIVDTQYF. The full variable domain, its missing parts supplied by reference TRBV7-2 and TRBJ2-3, is GAGVSQSPSNKVTEKGKDVELRCDPISGHTALYWYRQSLGQGLEFLIYFQGNSAPDKSGLPSDRFSAERTGGSVSTLTIQRTQQEDSAVYLCASSFQAGDIVDTQYFGPGTRLTVL.

The genes are TRBV19 and TRBJ1-2, with 9 positions matching TRBD1. Germline trimming cut 5 bases from V and 6 bases from J; bases unmatched to any gene: 10. The germline gives CDR1 LNHDA, CDR2 SQIVND (reference sequence). This CDR3 comprises 15 residues. CDR3 bases: TGTGCCAGTAGTCTTCGGACAGGGGTTTACCATGGCTACACCTTC. Its protein product is CASSLRTGVYHGYTF.

This chain uses TRBV7-2 with TRBJ2-7, with 11 bases identical to TRBD2. V trimming: 7 bases; J trimming: 7 bases; junction bases outside the gene matches: 6. Germline V CDR1 and CDR2: SGHTA, FQGNSA. This CDR3 contains 13 residues. The CDR3 region is CASNPRTSGEQYF. CDR3 coding DNA: TGTGCCAGCAACCCAAGGACTAGCGGGGAGCAGTACTTC.

The chain joins TRBV4-1 to TRBJ2-7; the match to TRBD1 covers 10 bases. CDR3 length: 16 amino acids. Germline loops: CDR1 MGHRA, CDR2 YSYEKL. Unmatched junction bases numbered 11, after V lost 7 bases and J lost 2 bases. CDR3 sequence (DNA): TGCGCCAGCAAGGGCCCGGGACAGGGGACAACCTACGAGCAGTACTTC. It is translated as CASKGPGQGTTYEQYF.

The genes are TRBV6-2 or TRBV6-3 and TRBJ2-3; possible D gene TRBD2, 7 bases. The CDR3 is 17 amino acids. Germline loops: CDR1 MNHEY, CDR2 SVGEGT. The V gene lost 5 bases and the J gene lost 2 bases, with 20 bases spanning the gap. The CDR3 loop reads CASSDPGGGRATDTQYF. The CDR3 bases are TGTGCCAGCAGTGATCCTGGAGGGGGGAGGGCCACAGATACGCAGTATTTT.

The chain has TRBV29-1 and TRBJ2-1; 8 bases are a match to TRBD1. V lost 7 bases and J lost 3; bases outside the gene matches: 5. Germline V gene lookup returns CDR1 SQVTM and CDR2 ANQGSEA. The CDR3 sequence is 13 residues long. DNA of the CDR3: TGCAGCGGATCCGACAGGGGCTACAATGAGCAGTTCTTC. Amino acid sequence: CSGSDRGYNEQFF.

This chain connects TRBV27 to TRBJ1-5; D not certain. The CDR3 covers 17 residues. Germline V gene lookup returns CDR1 MNHEY and CDR2 SMNVEV (reference sequence). The ends were cut back, 4 bases at V and 0 bases at J, with 16 bases in the middle. CDR3 in amino acids: CASSSMTGIYSNQPQHF. DNA of the CDR3: TGTGCCAGCAGTTCAATGACGGGGATTTATAGCAATCAGCCCCAGCATTTT.

The rearrangement joins TRBV6-1 to TRBJ2-7; TRBD1 matches 8 bases. CDR3 size: 15 residues. Germline loops: CDR1 MNHNS, CDR2 SASEGT. V lost 2 bases to trimming and J lost 1 base; unmatched junction nucleotides: 4. This CDR3 reads CASSERGTGSYEQYF. The CDR3 coding sequence is TGTGCCAGCAGTGAAAGAGGGACAGGATCCTACGAGCAGTACTTC.

This chain links TRBV6-1 with TRBJ2-3; tentatively, D is TRBD1 (6 bases). This CDR3 has 14 amino acids. Deletions cut 5 bases from V and 1 base from J, with 10 bases between. Germline V lookup: CDR1 MNHNS, CDR2 SASEGT. CDR3 protein: CASSRGWGTDTQYF. CDR3 DNA: TGTGCCAGCAGTAGGGGGTGGGGCACAGATACGCAGTATTTT.

The chain uses TRBV18 and TRBJ1-6; 9 bases fit TRBD1. This CDR3 has 13 amino acids. Unmatched junction bases numbered 4, after V lost 4 bases and J lost 12 bases. CDR1 and CDR2 from the germline V gene are KGHSH and LQKENI. The CDR3 protein is CASSRDRAEPLHF. CDR3 in DNA: TGTGCCAGCTCACGGGACAGGGCGGAACCCCTCCACTTT. Complete variable domain (other parts from reference TRBV18 and TRBJ1-6): NAGVMQNPRHLVRRRGQEARLRCSPMKGHSHVYWYRQLPEEGLKFMVYLQKENIIDESGMPKERFSAEFPKEGPSILRIQQVVRGDSAAYFCASSRDRAEPLHFGNGTRLTVT.

This chain joins TRBV19 and TRBJ2-1, with 11 bases aligning to TRBD2. CDR1 and CDR2 (germline): LNHDA, SQIVND (reference sequence). The trim removed 6 bases at V and 4 bases at J, leaving 5 bases unmatched. The CDR3 is 15 residues long. In nucleotides, the CDR3 is TGTGCCAGTAGCACGGGACTAGCGGATTACAATGAGCAGTTCTTC. It yields the protein CASSTGLADYNEQFF.

For the CDR3, the DNA is TGTGCCAGTTGGCCAGGGGGCTGGGAGATGAACACTGAAGCTTTCTTT. It specifies CASWPGGWEMNTEAFF. The chain combines TRBV19 with TRBJ1-1, with 8 bases aligning to TRBD1. The germline V gene has CDR1 LNHDA and CDR2 SQIVND (reference sequence). V shed 8 bases, J shed 0 bases, and the junction held 11 bases outside the gene matches. The length of the CDR3 is 16 residues.

J is TRBJ1-2 and V is TRBV9, with TRBD1 matching 9 bases. The CDR3 is made up of 13 amino acids. The V and J ends lost 3 bases and 5 bases, in that order; junction bases with no gene match: 2. CDR1 SGDLS and CDR2 YYNGEE come from the germline V gene. Here the CDR3 reads CASSEGQGYGYTF. CDR3 in DNA: TGTGCCAGCAGCGAGGGACAGGGTTATGGCTACACCTTC.

Comments on this clone: Other DNA sequences within the sample encode an identical CDR3. The chain carries TRBV18 and TRBJ2-5; no clear D. Germline CDR1 KGHSH, CDR2 LQKENI. The CDR3 covers 13 residues. The ends were cut back, 2 bases at V and 2 bases at J, with 6 bases in the middle. Here the CDR3 reads CASSPRDQETQYF. CDR3 DNA: TGTGCCAGCTCACCAAGAGATCAAGAGACCCAGTACTTC.

The chain is built from TRBV12-3 or TRBV12-4 and TRBJ2-2; D remains ambiguous. V lost 4 bases to trimming and J lost 4 bases, with 4 bases between them. The CDR3 runs to 12 residues. The CDR3 here is CASSSSTGELFF. DNA of the CDR3: TGTGCCAGCAGTTCCTCCACCGGGGAGCTGTTTTTT.

The CDR3 DNA reads TGCAGCGTTGAAGTGCGTGGGGAAGCGGGCTACGAGCAGTACTTC. This codes for CSVEVRGEAGYEQYF. The chain couples TRBV29-1 to TRBJ2-7; weak D call: TRBD2 (6 bases). V was shortened by 1 base and J by 3 bases, with 16 bases between the two germline ends. From germline, CDR1 is SQVTM and CDR2 ANQGSEA. The CDR3 has 15 residues.